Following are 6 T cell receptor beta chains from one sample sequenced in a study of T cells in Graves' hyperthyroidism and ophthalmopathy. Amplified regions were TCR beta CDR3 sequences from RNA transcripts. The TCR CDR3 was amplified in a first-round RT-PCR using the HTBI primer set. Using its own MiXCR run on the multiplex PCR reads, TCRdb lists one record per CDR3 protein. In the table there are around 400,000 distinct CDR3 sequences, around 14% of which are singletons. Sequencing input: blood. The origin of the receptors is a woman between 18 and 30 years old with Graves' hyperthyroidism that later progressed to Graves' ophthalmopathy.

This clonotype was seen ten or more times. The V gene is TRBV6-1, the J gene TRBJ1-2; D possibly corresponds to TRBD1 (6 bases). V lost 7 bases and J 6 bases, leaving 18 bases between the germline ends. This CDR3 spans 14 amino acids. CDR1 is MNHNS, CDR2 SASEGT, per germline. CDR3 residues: CASIKRGGQDGYTF. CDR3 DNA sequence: TGTGCCAGCATCAAGCGCGGGGGGCAGGATGGCTACACCTTC.

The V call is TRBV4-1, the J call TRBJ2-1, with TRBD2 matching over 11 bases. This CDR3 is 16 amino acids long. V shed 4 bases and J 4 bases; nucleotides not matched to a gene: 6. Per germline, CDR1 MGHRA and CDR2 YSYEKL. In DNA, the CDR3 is TGCGCCAGCAGCCCTCTTCCTAGCGGGGGGTACAATGAGCAGTTCTTC. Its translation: CASSPLPSGGYNEQFF.

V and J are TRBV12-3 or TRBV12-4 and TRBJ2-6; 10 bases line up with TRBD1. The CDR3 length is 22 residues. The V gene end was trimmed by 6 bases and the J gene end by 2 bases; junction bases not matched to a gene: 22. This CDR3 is CASSPNDRGRGGRSTGANVLTF. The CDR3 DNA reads TGTGCCAGCAGCCCGAACGACAGGGGGCGAGGCGGGAGATCGACTGGGGCCAACGTCCTGACTTTC.

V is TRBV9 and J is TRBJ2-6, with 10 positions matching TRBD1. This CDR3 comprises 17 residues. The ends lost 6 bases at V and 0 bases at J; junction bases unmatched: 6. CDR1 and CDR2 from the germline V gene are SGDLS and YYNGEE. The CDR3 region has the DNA TGTGCCAGCACCGGGACAGGGGATAACTCTGGGGCCAACGTCCTGACTTTC. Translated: CASTGTGDNSGANVLTF.

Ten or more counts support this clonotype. The CDR3 DNA is TGTGCCAGCAGTTACGGACCGGATAGCAATCAGCCCCAGCATTTT. This encodes CASSYGPDSNQPQHF. The V call is TRBV6-1, the J call TRBJ1-5; D unresolved. Germline V CDR1 and CDR2: MNHNS, SASEGT. The CDR3 loop spans 15 amino acids. Trimming left V 5 bases short and J 0 bases short, with 11 bases between.

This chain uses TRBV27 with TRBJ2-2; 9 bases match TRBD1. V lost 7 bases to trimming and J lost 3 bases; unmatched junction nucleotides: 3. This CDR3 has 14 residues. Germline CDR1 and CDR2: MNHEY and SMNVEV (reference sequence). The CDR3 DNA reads TGTGCCAGCAAAACAGGGGGCGACACCGGGGAGCTGTTTTTT. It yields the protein CASKTGGDTGELFF.